This TCR beta chain was identified in a study of T cells in localized non-small cell lung cancer. Per the germline V gene, CDR1 is MRHNA and CDR2 is SNTAGT. V was trimmed by 10 bases and J by 0 bases, leaving 13 bases between them. The CDR3 length is 14 residues. TCRdb keeps only in-frame clones here, not all; method: immunoSEQ multiplex PCR. The profile shows around 41,000 clones, about 80% of them singletons. This clone was counted between two and nine times. The rearrangement joins TRBV6-4 to TRBJ1-5; possible D gene TRBD1, 6 bases. The clonotype was recovered from a man between 40 and 69 years old with stage II lung adenocarcinoma. The specimen was PBMCs, collected before any cancer treatment. CDR3 sequence reads: CATEGVYSNQPQHF. The CDR3 DNA reads as TGTGCCACAGAGGGGGTTTATAGCAATCAGCCCCAGCATTTT.